Reported below is one T cell receptor beta chain. In the original analysis: For nucleated cells, counts were estimated from reference gene primer amplification. TCRdb's table, derived via immunoSEQ multiplex PCR, lists solely in-frame clones and lacks some. V, J and clone size reflect that table, while D and trimming were determined from the DNA. This sample has fewer than 150,000 clones, with over 75% found just once. This specimen comes from a study of blood T cell repertoires in COVID-19. The wider study: Researchers got acute and convalescent COVID-19 samples from the United States, Italy and Spain. PBMCs, B-cell-depleted T cells, or T cells were the source of the cDNA or gDNA that made up the material.

V was clipped by 2 bases and J by 7 bases; unmatched bases: 10. This CDR3 has 17 residues. Germline V lookup: CDR1 MNHEY, CDR2 SMNVEV (reference sequence). This TCR was sampled from a woman aged 60-70 years with acute or convalescent COVID-19. Specimen: peripheral blood. V gene TRBV27 combines with J gene TRBJ2-1; 11 bases map to TRBD2. The CDR3 here is CASSLTGSGRAWNEQFF. The DNA of the CDR3 is TGTGCCAGCAGTTTAACGGGTAGCGGGAGGGCCTGGAATGAGCAGTTCTTC.